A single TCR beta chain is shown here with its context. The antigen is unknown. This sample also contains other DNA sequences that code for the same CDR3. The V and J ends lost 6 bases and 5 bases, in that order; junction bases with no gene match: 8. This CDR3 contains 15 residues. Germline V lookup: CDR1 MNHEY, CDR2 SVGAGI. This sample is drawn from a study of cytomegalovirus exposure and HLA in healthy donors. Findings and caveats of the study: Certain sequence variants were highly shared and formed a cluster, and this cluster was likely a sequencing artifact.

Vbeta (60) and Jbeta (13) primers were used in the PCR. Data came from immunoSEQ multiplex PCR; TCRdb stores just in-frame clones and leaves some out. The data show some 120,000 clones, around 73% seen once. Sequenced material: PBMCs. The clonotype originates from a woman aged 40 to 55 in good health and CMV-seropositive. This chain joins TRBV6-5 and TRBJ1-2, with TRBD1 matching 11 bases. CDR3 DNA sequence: TGTGCCAGCAGCCGGACAGGGGGCAGGGGATATGGCTACACCTTC. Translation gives CASSRTGGRGYGYTF.